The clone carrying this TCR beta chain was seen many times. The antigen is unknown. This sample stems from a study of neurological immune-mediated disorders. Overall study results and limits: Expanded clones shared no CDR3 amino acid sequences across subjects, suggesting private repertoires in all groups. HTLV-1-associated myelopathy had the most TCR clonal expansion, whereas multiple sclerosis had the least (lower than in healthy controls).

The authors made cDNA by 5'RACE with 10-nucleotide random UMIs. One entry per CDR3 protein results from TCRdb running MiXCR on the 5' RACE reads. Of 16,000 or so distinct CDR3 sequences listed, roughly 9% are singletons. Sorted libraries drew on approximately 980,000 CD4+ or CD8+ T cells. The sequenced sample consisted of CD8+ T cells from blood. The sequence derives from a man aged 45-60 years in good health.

This chain's CDR3 is CASSWDSARSYEQYF. In DNA form, the CDR3 reads TGTGCCAGCAGCTGGGACAGCGCCAGGTCCTACGAGCAGTACTTC. The V and J genes are TRBV7-9 and TRBJ2-7, with 7 nucleotides matching TRBD1. The CDR3 length is 15 residues. Per the germline V gene, CDR1 is SEHNR and CDR2 is FQNEAQ (reference sequence). Unmatched junction bases numbered 7, after V lost 4 bases and J lost 1 base.